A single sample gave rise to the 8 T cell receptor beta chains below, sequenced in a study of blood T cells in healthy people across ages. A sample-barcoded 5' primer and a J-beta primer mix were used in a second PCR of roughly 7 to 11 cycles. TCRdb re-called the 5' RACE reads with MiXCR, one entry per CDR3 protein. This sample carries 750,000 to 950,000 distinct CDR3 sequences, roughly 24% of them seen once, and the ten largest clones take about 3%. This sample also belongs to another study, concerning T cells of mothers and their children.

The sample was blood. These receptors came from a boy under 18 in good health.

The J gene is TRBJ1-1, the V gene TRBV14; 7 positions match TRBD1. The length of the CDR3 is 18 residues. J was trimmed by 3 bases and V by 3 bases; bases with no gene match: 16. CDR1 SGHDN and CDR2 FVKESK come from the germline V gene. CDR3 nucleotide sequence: TGTGCCAGCAGCCACCTAATATTGACAGGGAAGAAGGACACTGAAGCTTTCTTT. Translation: CASSHLILTGKKDTEAFF. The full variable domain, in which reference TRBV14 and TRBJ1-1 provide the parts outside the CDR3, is EAGVTQFPSHSVIEKGQTVTLRCDPISGHDNLYWYRRVMGKEIKFLLHFVKESKQDESGMPNNRFLAERTGGTYSTLKVQPAELEDSGVYFCASSHLILTGKKDTEAFFGQGTRLTVV.

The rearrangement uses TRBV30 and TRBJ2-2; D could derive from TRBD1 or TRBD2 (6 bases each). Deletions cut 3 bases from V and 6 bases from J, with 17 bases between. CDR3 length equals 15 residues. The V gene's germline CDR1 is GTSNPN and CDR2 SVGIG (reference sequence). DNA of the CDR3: TGTGCCTGGAGCCTAGGGGGGTTACGCGCCGGGGAGCTGTTTTTT. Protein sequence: CAWSLGGLRAGELFF.

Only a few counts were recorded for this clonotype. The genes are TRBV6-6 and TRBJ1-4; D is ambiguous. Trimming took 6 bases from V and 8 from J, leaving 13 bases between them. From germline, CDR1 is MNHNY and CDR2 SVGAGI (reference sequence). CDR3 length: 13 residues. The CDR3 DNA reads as TGTGCCAGCAGAGGGAGGGTGGAGGAAAAACTGTTTTTT. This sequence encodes CASRGRVEEKLFF.

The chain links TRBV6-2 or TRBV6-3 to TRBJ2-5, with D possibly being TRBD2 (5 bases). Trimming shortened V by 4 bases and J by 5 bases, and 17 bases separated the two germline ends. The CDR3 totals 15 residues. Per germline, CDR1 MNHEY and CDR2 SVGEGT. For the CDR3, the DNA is TGTGCCAGCAGTTCCCTGATATCAAGAGGGGAGACCCAGTACTTC. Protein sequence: CASSSLISRGETQYF.

CDR3 DNA sequence: TGTGCCAGCTCACCCCGAGAGGCCCAGCAGTTCTTC. As protein: CASSPREAQQFF. The chain joins TRBV18 to TRBJ2-1, with D unresolved. Per germline, CDR1 KGHSH and CDR2 LQKENI. V lost 3 bases, J lost 11 bases, and 11 bases lay in between. This CDR3 region has 12 residues. The full variable domain, its missing parts supplied by reference TRBV18 and TRBJ2-1, is NAGVMQNPRHLVRRRGQEARLRCSPMKGHSHVYWYRQLPEEGLKFMVYLQKENIIDESGMPKERFSAEFPKEGPSILRIQQVVRGDSAAYFCASSPREAQQFFGPGTRLTVL.

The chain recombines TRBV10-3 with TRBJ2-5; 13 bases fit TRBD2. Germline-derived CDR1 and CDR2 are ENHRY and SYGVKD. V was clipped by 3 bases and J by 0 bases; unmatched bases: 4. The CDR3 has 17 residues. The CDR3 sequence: CAISDQTSGGNQETQYF. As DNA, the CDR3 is TGTGCCATCAGTGACCAGACTAGCGGGGGGAACCAAGAGACCCAGTACTTC.

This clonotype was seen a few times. CDR3 amino acids: CASSLDPGTSGGRNNEQFF. The DNA of the CDR3 is TGTGCCAGCAGTTTGGATCCCGGGACTAGCGGGGGGCGAAACAATGAGCAGTTCTTC. The chain employs TRBV27 and TRBJ2-5, with 15 bases that match TRBD2. TRBJ2-1 matches the DNA end more closely, so the J call is doubtful. Germline-derived CDR1 and CDR2 are MNHEY and SMNVEV (reference sequence). There are 19 residues in the CDR3.

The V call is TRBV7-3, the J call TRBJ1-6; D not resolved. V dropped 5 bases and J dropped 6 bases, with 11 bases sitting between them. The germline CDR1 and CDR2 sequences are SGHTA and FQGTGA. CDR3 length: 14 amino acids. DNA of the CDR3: TGTGCCAGCAGCGCCCGGACGGCTAATTCACCCCTCCACTTT. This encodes CASSARTANSPLHF.